These 16 T cell receptor beta chains were sequenced from one sample in a study of blood T cell repertoires in COVID-19. Measured with immunoSEQ multiplex PCR; TCRdb has only the in-frame clones, and not every one. There are roughly 77,000 clones in the sample; roughly 85% occur only once, and about 30% lies in the top ten. Material: peripheral blood. Source of these receptors: a man between 60 and 70 years old with active or convalescent COVID-19.

This rearrangement joins TRBV4-2 to TRBJ2-1; 7 positions agree with TRBD2. V gave up 4 bases and J gave up 0 bases; unmatched junction bases: 6. CDR1 is LGHNA, CDR2 YNFKEQ, per germline. CDR3 length equals 16 residues. The CDR3 region is CASSRSSGRSYNEQFF. CDR3 bases: TGTGCCAGCAGCCGTTCTAGCGGTCGCTCCTACAATGAGCAGTTCTTC.

V gene TRBV2 combines with J gene TRBJ2-5; 12 bases map to TRBD2. There are 13 residues in the CDR3. CDR1 and CDR2 from the germline V gene are SNHLY and FYNNEI. Trimming took 11 bases from V and 5 from J; bases not matched to a gene: 6. The CDR3 is CAGTSGGRETQYF. The CDR3 bases are TGTGCCGGTACTAGCGGGGGGAGGGAGACCCAGTACTTC.

The rearrangement links TRBV24-1 to TRBJ2-1; possible D gene TRBD2, 6 bases. The CDR3 has 16 residues. Germline V CDR1 and CDR2: KGHDR, SFDVKD. V lost 2 bases to trimming and J lost 4 bases, with 14 bases between them. The CDR3 protein is CATSDSGRGVYNEQFF. In nucleotides, the CDR3 is TGTGCCACCAGTGATTCGGGGCGGGGCGTTTACAATGAGCAGTTCTTC.

This chain connects TRBV5-4 to TRBJ2-3; 10 bases fit TRBD2. In germline, CDR1 is SGHNT, CDR2 YYREEE (reference sequence). The J segment lost 2 bases and the V segment lost 2 bases, leaving 5 bases of the junction unmatched. This CDR3 is built from 16 residues. CDR3 amino acids: CASSFVSGGLTDTQYF. CDR3 sequence (DNA): TGTGCCAGCAGCTTCGTTAGCGGGGGGCTCACAGATACGCAGTATTTT.

The gene calls are TRBV29-1 and TRBJ1-5, with D perhaps matching TRBD1 (5 bases). CDR1 is SQVTM and CDR2 is ANQGSEA in the germline V gene. This CDR3 is 12 amino acids long. Trimming cost V 8 bases and J 3 bases, with 11 bases left between them. CDR3 nucleotides: TGCAGCATCGGGGGGTACAATCAGCCCCAGCATTTT. This codes for CSIGGYNQPQHF. The complete variable domain, with remaining parts taken from reference TRBV29-1 and TRBJ1-5, reads SAVISQKPSRDICQRGTSLTIQCQVDSQVTMMFWYRQQPGQSLTLIATANQGSEATYESGFVIDKFPISRPNLTFSTLTVSNMSPEDSSIYLCSIGGYNQPQHFGDGTRLSIL.

This chain uses TRBV15 with TRBJ1-1; D is uncertain. CDR3 length: 13 amino acids. Trimming stripped 2 bases from V and 1 base from J, with 5 bases between. Germline CDR1 and CDR2: LNHNV and YYDKDF (reference sequence). CDR3 loop: CATSRRENTEAFF. CDR3 nucleotide sequence: TGTGCCACCAGCAGACGGGAGAACACTGAAGCTTTCTTT.

This clone has a single count. The chain links TRBV9 to TRBJ2-7; TRBD1 agrees at 7 bases. This CDR3 region has 15 residues. J lost 6 bases, V lost 0 bases, and 9 bases had no gene match. CDR1 SGDLS and CDR2 YYNGEE come from the germline V gene. The CDR3 is CASSVERTGISEQYF. CDR3 DNA: TGTGCCAGCAGCGTAGAAAGGACAGGAATAAGCGAGCAGTACTTC.

Here the CDR3 reads CASSYSGGPGNTIYF. CDR3 coding DNA: TGTGCCAGCAGTTATTCGGGGGGCCCTGGAAACACCATATATTTT. The V call is TRBV27, the J call TRBJ1-3; perhaps TRBD1 as D (6 bases). This CDR3 spans 15 amino acids. The germline V gene encodes CDR1 MNHEY and CDR2 SMNVEV (reference sequence). V shed 4 bases and J shed 2 bases, with 12 bases lying between them.

This rearrangement joins TRBV4-1 to TRBJ2-3; a weak D match, TRBD1 (5 bases). The ends were cut back, 7 bases at V and 0 bases at J, with 11 bases in the middle. The V gene's germline CDR1 is MGHRA and CDR2 YSYEKL. The CDR3 contains 14 residues. CDR3 bases: TGCGCCAGCAAGGGGAACGTAAGCACAGATACGCAGTATTTT. Amino acid sequence: CASKGNVSTDTQYF.

The rearrangement links TRBV30 to TRBJ1-1; tentative D call: TRBD1 (6 bases). CDR3 length: 14 amino acids. Germline CDR1 is GTSNPN and CDR2 is SVGIG (reference sequence). V was pared by 7 bases and J by 2 bases, with 17 bases between. In DNA, the CDR3 is TGTGCCTTACGAGGGGACACCTCCAACACTGAAGCTTTCTTT. Translating gives CALRGDTSNTEAFF.

This clone was recorded at least ten times. The chain links TRBV28 to TRBJ1-1; D may be TRBD1 (5 bases). The CDR3 loop spans 13 amino acids. V was shortened by 3 bases and J by 1 base, with 6 bases between the two germline ends. Germline assignment: CDR1 MDHEN and CDR2 SYDVKM. CDR3 residues: CASSLGGNTEAFF. The CDR3 DNA is TGTGCCAGCAGTTTGGGGGGGAACACTGAAGCTTTCTTT.

The chain combines TRBV28 with TRBJ2-7; the match to TRBD1 covers 7 bases. Trimming took 5 bases from V and 6 from J; bases not matched to a gene: 10. The germline V gene encodes CDR1 MDHEN and CDR2 SYDVKM. This CDR3 contains 14 residues. CDR3 amino acids: CASSLPTGSAEQYF. The CDR3 region has the DNA TGTGCCAGCAGTCTCCCGACAGGGTCTGCCGAGCAGTACTTC.

This rearrangement joins TRBV2 to TRBJ2-1; 10 positions match TRBD1. The CDR3 length is 16 residues. Per germline, CDR1 SNHLY and CDR2 FYNNEI. V gave up 1 base and J gave up 7 bases; unmatched junction bases: 7. This CDR3 is CASSEVRTGGDNEQFF. Here the CDR3 DNA reads TGTGCCAGCAGTGAAGTCAGGACAGGGGGGGATAATGAGCAGTTCTTC. Looking up the rest from reference TRBV2 and TRBJ2-1 gives the full variable domain: EPEVTQTPSHQVTQMGQEVILRCVPISNHLYFYWYRQILGQKVEFLVSFYNNEISEKSEIFDDQFSVERPDGSNFTLKIRSTKLEDSAMYFCASSEVRTGGDNEQFFGPGTRLTVL.

The chain is built from TRBV10-3 and TRBJ1-1; perhaps TRBD1 as D (6 bases). The CDR3 spans 15 residues. V was clipped by 0 bases and J by 8 bases, with 16 bases between them. CDR1 is ENHRY, CDR2 SYGVKD, per germline. CDR3 nucleotide sequence: TGTGCCATCAGTGAGTCGACCCCTGGGGGCACAGAAGCTTTCTTT. It specifies CAISESTPGGTEAFF.

The chain carries TRBV2 and TRBJ2-5; 8 positions match TRBD1. The CDR3 covers 15 residues. Per germline, CDR1 SNHLY and CDR2 FYNNEI. The V gene end was trimmed by 6 bases and the J gene end by 5 bases; junction bases not matched to a gene: 11. CDR3 coding DNA: TGTGCCAGCAGCGGTAGACAGGGGACAGGCGAGACCCAGTACTTC. It specifies CASSGRQGTGETQYF.

V gene TRBV3-1 (or the pseudogene TRBV3-2) combines with J gene TRBJ2-1; 13 positions match TRBD2. The germline V gene encodes CDR1 LGHDT and CDR2 YNNKEL (reference sequence). The length of the CDR3 is 15 residues. The J segment lost 5 bases and the V segment lost 4 bases, leaving 2 bases of the junction unmatched. This CDR3 is CASSRLAGGHNEQFF. The CDR3 region has the DNA TGTGCCAGCAGCCGACTAGCGGGGGGTCACAATGAGCAGTTCTTC.